Sequencing of this T cell receptor (beta chain) was carried out in a study of control samples from healthy donors and cancer patients. Germline lookup yields CDR1 SGHRS and CDR2 YFSETQ. V gave up 1 base and J gave up 0 bases, with 17 bases separating them. The CDR3 spans 17 residues. Some clones are missing from TCRdb's copy, which holds only in-frame ones; the method was immunoSEQ multiplex PCR. The top ten hold more than 6.5% of the sample, which has roughly 130,000 clones, 80% to 95% seen once. Sequenced: blood. The clonotype originates from a man aged 18 to 30 in good health. This chain joins TRBV5-1 and TRBJ2-7; D is perhaps TRBD1 (6 bases). Here the CDR3 reads CASSLLTGQVSSYEQYF. CDR3 bases: TGCGCCAGCAGCTTGCTGACGGGACAAGTATCCTCCTACGAGCAGTACTTC. The full variable domain, completed using reference TRBV5-1 and TRBJ2-7, is KAGVTQTPRYLIKTRGQQVTLSCSPISGHRSVSWYQQTPGQGLQFLFEYFSETQRNKGNFPGRFSGRQFSNSRSEMNVSTLELGDSALYLCASSLLTGQVSSYEQYFGPGTRLTVT.